This entry describes one T cell receptor beta chain. Its antigen is currently unknown. The sample comes from a study of graft-versus-host responses after intestinal transplantation. With 2 bases removed from V and 4 bases from J, the gap between germline ends came to 11 bases. Germline V gene lookup returns CDR1 LGHNA and CDR2 YNFKEQ. The CDR3 covers 14 residues. Here immunoSEQ multiplex PCR was the method, and the copy in TCRdb shows in-frame clones only, minus some. The repertoire holds about 70,000 clones, roughly 94% seen once, with less than 0.65% in the top ten. This specimen consisted of unstimulated CD8+ T cells sorted from spleen or lymph node cells, obtained before intestinal transplant. This receptor was identified in a human donor who received an intestinal transplant. The chain couples TRBV4-2 to TRBJ1-2; D unresolved. The CDR3 spells CASSQPQDSYGYTF. CDR3 coding DNA: TGTGCCAGCAGCCAACCTCAGGATTCCTATGGCTACACCTTC.